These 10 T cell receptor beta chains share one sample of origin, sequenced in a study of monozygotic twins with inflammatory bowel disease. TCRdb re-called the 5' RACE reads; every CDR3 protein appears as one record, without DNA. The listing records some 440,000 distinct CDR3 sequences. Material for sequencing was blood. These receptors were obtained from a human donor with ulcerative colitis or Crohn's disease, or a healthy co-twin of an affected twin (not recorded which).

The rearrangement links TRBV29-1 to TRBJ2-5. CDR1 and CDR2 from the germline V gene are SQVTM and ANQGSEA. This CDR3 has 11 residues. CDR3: CSSGHQETQYF. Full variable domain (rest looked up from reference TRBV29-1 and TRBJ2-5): SAVISQKPSRDICQRGTSLTIQCQVDSQVTMMFWYRQQPGQSLTLIATANQGSEATYESGFVIDKFPISRPNLTFSTLTVSNMSPEDSSIYLCSSGHQETQYFGPGTRLLVL.

The CDR3 spells CASSLALGTTGELFF. V is TRBV7-2 and J is TRBJ2-2. Germline V gene lookup returns CDR1 SGHTA and CDR2 FQGNSA. The CDR3 is 15 residues long.

CDR3 region: CAISESTRQTEAFF. This chain connects TRBV10-3 to TRBJ1-1. The CDR3 sequence is 14 residues long. CDR1 is ENHRY, CDR2 SYGVKD, per germline.

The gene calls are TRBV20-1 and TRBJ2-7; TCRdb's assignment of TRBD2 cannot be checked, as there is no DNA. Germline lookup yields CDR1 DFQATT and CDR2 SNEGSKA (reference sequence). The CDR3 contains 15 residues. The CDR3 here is CSASLPLTSGYEQYF.

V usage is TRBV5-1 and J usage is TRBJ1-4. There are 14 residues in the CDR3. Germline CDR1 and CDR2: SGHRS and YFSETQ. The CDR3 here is CASRPLATNEKLFF.

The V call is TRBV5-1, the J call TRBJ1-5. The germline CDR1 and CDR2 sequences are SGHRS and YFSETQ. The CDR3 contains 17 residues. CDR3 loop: CASSSSRRFYSNQPQHF.

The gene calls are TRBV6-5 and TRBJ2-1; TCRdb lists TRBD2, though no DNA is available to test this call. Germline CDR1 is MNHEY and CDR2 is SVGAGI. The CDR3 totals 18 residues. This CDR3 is CASSYSAPGTSPYNEQFF.

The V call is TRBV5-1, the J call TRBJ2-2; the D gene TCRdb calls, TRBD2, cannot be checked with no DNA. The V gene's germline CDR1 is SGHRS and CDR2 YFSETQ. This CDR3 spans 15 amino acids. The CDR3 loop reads CASSAVTSRTGELFF.

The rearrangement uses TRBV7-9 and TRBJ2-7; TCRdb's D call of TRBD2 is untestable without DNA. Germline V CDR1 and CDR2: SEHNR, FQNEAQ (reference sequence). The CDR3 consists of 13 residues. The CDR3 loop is CASSYGPFYEQYF.

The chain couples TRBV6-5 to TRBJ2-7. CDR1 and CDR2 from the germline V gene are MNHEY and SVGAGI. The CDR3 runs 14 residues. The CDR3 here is CASSYSRQTYEQYF.